This TCR beta chain was recorded in a study of blood T cell repertoires in COVID-19. For the study at large: The United States, Italy and Spain were the sources of the acute and convalescent COVID-19 samples.

Using immunoSEQ multiplex PCR, the repertoire was profiled, and TCRdb retains in-frame clones only, with some absent. The repertoire holds over 90,000 clones, with around 87% as singletons. Germline-derived CDR1 and CDR2 are SQVTM and ANQGSEA. The CDR3 runs to 11 residues. Trimming cost V 6 bases and J 6 bases, with 12 bases left between them. Sequencing was carried out using peripheral blood. This clonotype originated in a human donor in a cohort sampled during active COVID-19. The chain carries TRBV29-1 and TRBJ2-7; D is uncertain. The CDR3 region is CSVRDTAEQYF. CDR3 in DNA: TGCAGCGTACGCGACACGGCCGAGCAGTACTTC.